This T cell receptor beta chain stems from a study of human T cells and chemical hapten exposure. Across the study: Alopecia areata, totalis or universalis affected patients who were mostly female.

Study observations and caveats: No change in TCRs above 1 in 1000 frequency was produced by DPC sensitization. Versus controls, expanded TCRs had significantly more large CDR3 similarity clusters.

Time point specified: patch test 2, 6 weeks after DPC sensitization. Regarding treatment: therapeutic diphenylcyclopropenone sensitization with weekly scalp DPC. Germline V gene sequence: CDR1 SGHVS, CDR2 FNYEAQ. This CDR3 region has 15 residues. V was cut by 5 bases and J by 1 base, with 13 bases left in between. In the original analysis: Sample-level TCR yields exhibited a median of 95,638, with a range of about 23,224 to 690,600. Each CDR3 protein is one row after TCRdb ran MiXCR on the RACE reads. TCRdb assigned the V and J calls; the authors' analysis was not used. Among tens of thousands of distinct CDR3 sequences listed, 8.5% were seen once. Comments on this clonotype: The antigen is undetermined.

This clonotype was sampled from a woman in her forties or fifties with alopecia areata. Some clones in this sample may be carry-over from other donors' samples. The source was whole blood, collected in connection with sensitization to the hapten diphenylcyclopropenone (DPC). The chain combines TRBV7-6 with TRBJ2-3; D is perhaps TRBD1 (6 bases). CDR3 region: CASSHKGVGTDTQYF. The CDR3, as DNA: TGTGCCAGCAGCCATAAGGGGGTGGGCACAGATACGCAGTATTTT.